This TCR beta chain is drawn from a study of T-cell reconstitution after alpha-beta-depleted transplantation in children. Whole-study findings and limits: Some patients' high day-60 TCRbeta diversity was traced to surviving recipient T cells and thymic progenitors. Expanded graft clones, several hundred of them, were reportedly the source of alpha-beta T cells about two months after transplant. T-cell counts and diversity were attributed mostly to newly produced T cells one year after transplant.

Germline CDR1 reads SGHRS; CDR2 reads YFSETQ. J gave up 3 bases and V 1 base, and 7 bases lay outside the gene matches. CDR3 length equals 15 residues. A library of TCRbeta sequences, prepared with unique molecular identifiers, was generated. In TCRdb, the PCR reads were re-called with MiXCR into one record per CDR3 protein. This sample carries 250,000 to 400,000 distinct CDR3 sequences, approximately 23% of them seen once, and the ten largest clones take around 9.9%. This clonotype was recorded a few times. Its antigen is not identified. The receptor was derived from a male patient between 10 and 17 years old who had a stem cell transplant for acute lymphoblastic leukemia, so the T cells may come from the graft donor. The chain employs TRBV5-1 and TRBJ2-7, with 7 bases aligning to TRBD2. Sequenced material: PBMCs, mostly from graft donor cells, taken 180 days after TCRalphabeta/CD19-depleted stem cell transplant. The CDR3 bases are TGCGCCAGCAGCTTGAAGGGCGGGAGTGGCTACGAGCAGTACTTC. Translation gives CASSLKGGSGYEQYF.